These 8 T cell receptor beta chains were sequenced from one sample in a study of regulatory T cells in long-lasting Graves disease. Described time point: newly diagnosed GD, antithyroid drugs for less than 3 months. The authors made the TCR library using RNA they extracted from PBMCs. Arm-PCR of CDR3 regions and iRepertoire HTBI primers were used to build TCR beta libraries. TCRdb passed the multiplex PCR reads through MiXCR, listing each CDR3 protein once. The table includes roughly 530,000 distinct CDR3 sequences, about 16% detected once. This sample also belongs to another study, concerning T cells in Graves' hyperthyroidism and ophthalmopathy.

Material: peripheral blood mononuclear cells (PBMCs), obtained at new diagnosis, from a patient treated with antithyroid drugs. All receptors come from a woman aged 35 to 59 with Graves disease.

The V gene is TRBV6-2 or TRBV6-3, the J gene TRBJ1-2; D gene unclear. The CDR3 has 15 amino acids. The V and J ends lost 5 bases and 5 bases respectively, with 18 bases between them. Per the germline V gene, CDR1 is MNHEY and CDR2 is SVGEGT. CDR3 region: CASSEAMDRLYGYTF. The CDR3 coding sequence is TGTGCCAGCAGTGAAGCCATGGACCGATTATATGGCTACACCTTC.

This clonotype was detected many times. The chain has TRBV12-3 or TRBV12-4 and TRBJ2-3; D possibly matches TRBD1 or TRBD2 (6 bases each). The CDR3 covers 14 residues. V dropped 6 bases and J dropped 1 base, with 11 bases sitting between them. The CDR3 reads CASRWGAGTDTQYF. DNA for the CDR3: TGTGCCAGCAGATGGGGGGCAGGCACAGATACGCAGTATTTT.

This clonotype was seen many times. The V call is TRBV6-1, the J call TRBJ2-3, with D unclear. This CDR3 comprises 15 residues. Germline CDR1 MNHNS, CDR2 SASEGT. The V gene lost 3 bases and the J gene lost 3 bases, with 13 bases spanning the gap. The CDR3 region is CASSDRPIATDTQYF. DNA of the CDR3: TGTGCCAGCAGTGACAGGCCCATAGCAACAGATACGCAGTATTTT.

This clonotype was recorded a few times. This rearrangement joins TRBV4-1 to TRBJ1-3; D is undetermined. Trimming took 0 bases from V and 0 from J, leaving 9 bases between them. Germline assignment: CDR1 MGHRA and CDR2 YSYEKL. CDR3 length: 16 amino acids. Here the CDR3 DNA reads TGCGCCAGCAGCCAAGATGAAGGTACCTCTGGAAACACCATATATTTT. It translates to CASSQDEGTSGNTIYF.

The rearrangement joins TRBV7-9 to TRBJ1-5, with TRBD1 identical over 7 bases. The germline V gene encodes CDR1 SEHNR and CDR2 FQNEAQ (reference sequence). The V segment lost 1 base and the J segment 1 base; nucleotides outside the gene matches: 7. This CDR3 contains 17 residues. CDR3 in amino acids: CASSLGSGGRSNQPQHF. CDR3 DNA: TGTGCCAGCAGCTTAGGTTCAGGGGGGAGAAGCAATCAGCCCCAGCATTTT.

This chain links TRBV9 with TRBJ2-3; D gene uncertain. The CDR3 length is 14 residues. CDR1 is SGDLS and CDR2 is YYNGEE in the germline V gene. V lost 0 bases and J lost 0, with 5 bases in between. CDR3 residues: CASSVASSTDTQYF. As DNA, the CDR3 is TGTGCCAGCAGCGTAGCGTCTAGCACAGATACGCAGTATTTT.

The rearrangement joins TRBV5-1 to TRBJ1-1, with 9 bases matching TRBD1. The ends lost 7 bases at V and 7 bases at J; junction bases unmatched: 5. The CDR3 is 12 residues long. Per germline, CDR1 SGHRS and CDR2 YFSETQ. For the CDR3, the DNA is TGCGCCAGCGGACAGGGGCGGAATGAAGCTTTCTTT. The encoded protein is CASGQGRNEAFF.

This clonotype was picked up many times. The chain has TRBV2 and TRBJ1-3, with TRBD1 as a possible D gene (6 bases). Germline CDR1 reads SNHLY; CDR2 reads FYNNEI. The CDR3 is 13 residues long. V was clipped by 9 bases and J by 2 bases, with 11 bases between them. The CDR3 region has the DNA TGTGCCAGACAGGGTAGCGCTGGAAACACCATATATTTT. The encoded protein is CARQGSAGNTIYF.